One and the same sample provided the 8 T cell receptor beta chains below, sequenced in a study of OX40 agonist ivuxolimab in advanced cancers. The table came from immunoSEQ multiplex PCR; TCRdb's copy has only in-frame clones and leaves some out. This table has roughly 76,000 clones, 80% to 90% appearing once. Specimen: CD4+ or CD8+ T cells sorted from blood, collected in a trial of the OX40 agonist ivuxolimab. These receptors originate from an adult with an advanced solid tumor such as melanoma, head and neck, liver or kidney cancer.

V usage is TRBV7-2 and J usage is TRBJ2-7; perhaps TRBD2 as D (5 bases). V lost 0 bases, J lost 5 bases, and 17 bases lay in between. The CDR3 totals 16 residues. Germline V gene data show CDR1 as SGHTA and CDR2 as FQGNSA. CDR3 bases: TGTGCCAGCAGCTTAGCGAGGGTCGGCCGTAAGGACGAGCAGTACTTC. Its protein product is CASSLARVGRKDEQYF.

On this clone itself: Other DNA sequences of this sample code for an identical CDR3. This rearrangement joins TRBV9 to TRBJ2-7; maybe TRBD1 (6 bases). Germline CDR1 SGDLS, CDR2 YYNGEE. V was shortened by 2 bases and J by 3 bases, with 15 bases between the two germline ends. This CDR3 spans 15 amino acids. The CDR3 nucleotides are TGTGCCAGCAGCGTTGGGACATCCGGCGTCTACGAGCAGTACTTC. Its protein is CASSVGTSGVYEQYF.

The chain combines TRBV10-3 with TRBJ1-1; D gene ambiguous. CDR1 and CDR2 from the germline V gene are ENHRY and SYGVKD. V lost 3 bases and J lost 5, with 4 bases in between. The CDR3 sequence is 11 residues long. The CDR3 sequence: CAISELTEAFF. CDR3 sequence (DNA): TGTGCCATCAGTGAACTGACTGAAGCTTTCTTT.

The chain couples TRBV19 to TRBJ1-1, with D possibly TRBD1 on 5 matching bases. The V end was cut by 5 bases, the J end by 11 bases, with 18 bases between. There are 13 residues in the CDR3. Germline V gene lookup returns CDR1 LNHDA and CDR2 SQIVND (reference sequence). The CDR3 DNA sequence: TGTGCCAGTAGTTTCCGGGACGCCCGCGGGGCTTTCTTT. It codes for CASSFRDARGAFF.

The DNA for the CDR3 is TGTGCCAGCAGCTTAGCCGTGGACACTGAAGCTTTCTTT. It codes for CASSLAVDTEAFF. The gene calls are TRBV11-2 and TRBJ1-1; D call uncertain. CDR1 is SGHAT, CDR2 FQNNGV, per germline. V gave up 1 base and J gave up 3 bases, with 6 bases separating them. The CDR3 loop spans 13 amino acids.

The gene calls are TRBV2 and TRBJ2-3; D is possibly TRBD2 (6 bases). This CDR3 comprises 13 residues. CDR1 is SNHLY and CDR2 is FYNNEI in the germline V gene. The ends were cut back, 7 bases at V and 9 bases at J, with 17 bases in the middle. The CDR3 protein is CASIARDRKTQYF. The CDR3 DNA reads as TGTGCCAGCATAGCGCGGGATCGTAAGACGCAGTATTTT.

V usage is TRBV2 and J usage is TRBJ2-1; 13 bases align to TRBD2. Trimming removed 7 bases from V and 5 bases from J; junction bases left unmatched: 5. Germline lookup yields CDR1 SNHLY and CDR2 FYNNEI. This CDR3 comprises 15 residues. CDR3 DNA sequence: TGTGCCAGCAACTTACTAGCGGGGGGGCACAATGAGCAGTTCTTC. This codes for CASNLLAGGHNEQFF.

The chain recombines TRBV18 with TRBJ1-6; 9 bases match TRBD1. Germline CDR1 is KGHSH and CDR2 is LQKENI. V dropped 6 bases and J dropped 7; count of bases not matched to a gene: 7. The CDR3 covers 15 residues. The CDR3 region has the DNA TGTGCCAGCTCGCGATCCGGGACAGGGAATTCACCCCTCCACTTT. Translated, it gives CASSRSGTGNSPLHF.